This TCR beta chain was obtained from a study of identical twins. With regard to this clonotype: Its antigen is unidentified.

Germline lookup yields CDR1 MGHDK and CDR2 SYGVNS. The CDR3 is made up of 15 amino acids. The V and J ends lost 3 bases and 0 bases, in that order; junction bases with no gene match: 4. Study observations and caveats: It was possible that invariant MAIT and iNKT cells partly confounded the zero-insertion analyses.

TCRdb itself ran the 5' RACE reads through MiXCR, one entry per CDR3 protein. The sample lists about 470,000 distinct CDR3 sequences; 20% to 25% were seen once. These data were also filed under a second study, of T cells expressing NK-cell markers.

Sequencing was carried out using CD4+ T cells sorted from blood. This receptor was identified in a woman aged 18 to 35 in good health. The chain couples TRBV25-1 to TRBJ2-7; 8 positions match TRBD2. This chain's CDR3 is CASSETSDSSYEQYF. The DNA of the CDR3 is TGTGCCAGCAGTGAGACTAGCGACAGCTCCTACGAGCAGTACTTC.